The clone carrying this T cell receptor (beta chain) was seen once. The entry originates in a study of blood T cell repertoires in COVID-19. TCRdb's table, derived via immunoSEQ multiplex PCR, lists solely in-frame clones and lacks some. The sample holds about 330,000 clones; over 80% are singletons and the top ten take 5%. Germline-derived CDR1 and CDR2 are SGHRS and YFSETQ. Trimming at V came to 3 bases and at J to 0 bases, leaving 12 bases not matched to a gene. The CDR3 spans 19 residues. The chain recombines TRBV5-1 with TRBJ2-6, with 7 bases matching TRBD2. The sequence was obtained from a young man who had recovered from COVID-19. Sequencing was performed on PBMCs or T cells enriched from blood (not recorded which). CDR3 residues: CASSWAGGRGSSGANVLTF. CDR3 nucleotides: TGCGCCAGCAGCTGGGCCGGGGGGAGGGGTAGCTCTGGGGCCAACGTCCTGACTTTC.